This T cell receptor beta chain was recorded in a study of stem cell transplantation in POMP-related autoinflammatory disease. This clone was seen only a few times. This table comes from immunoSEQ multiplex PCR, and its TCRdb copy is limited to in-frame clones, with some not included. The data contain 4,500 to 6,000 clones, 80% to 95% of them singletons. This material consisted of CD8+ T cells from PBMCs, taken after stem cell transplantation. This TCR derives from a human patient with POMP-related autoinflammation and immune dysregulation (PRAID). Some of the T cells may derive from the graft donor.

The CDR3 DNA sequence: TGTGCCAGCAGCTCGGCTAGCGGGTACGAGCAGTACTTC. Encoded protein: CASSSASGYEQYF. The V and J genes are TRBV7-3 and TRBJ2-7; 8 positions agree with TRBD2. J gave up 4 bases and V 4 bases, and 3 bases lay outside the gene matches. Germline V gene data show CDR1 as SGHTA and CDR2 as FQGTGA. The CDR3 has 13 amino acids.